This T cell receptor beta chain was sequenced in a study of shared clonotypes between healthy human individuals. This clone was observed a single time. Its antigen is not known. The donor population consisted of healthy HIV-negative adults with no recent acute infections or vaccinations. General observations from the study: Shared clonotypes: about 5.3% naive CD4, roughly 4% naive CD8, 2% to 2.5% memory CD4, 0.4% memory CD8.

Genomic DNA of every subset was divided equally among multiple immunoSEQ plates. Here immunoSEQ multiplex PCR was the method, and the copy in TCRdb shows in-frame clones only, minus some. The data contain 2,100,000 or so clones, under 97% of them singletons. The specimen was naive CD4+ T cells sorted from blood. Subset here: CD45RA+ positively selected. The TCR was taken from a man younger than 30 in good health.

CDR3 DNA: TGCGCCAGCAGCTTGGGCAGCGTCTGGCAACAAGAGACCCAGTACTTC. Residues: CASSLGSVWQQETQYF. The chain uses TRBV5-1 and TRBJ2-5; D call uncertain. CDR1 is SGHRS and CDR2 is YFSETQ in the germline V gene. The CDR3 consists of 16 residues. V dropped 0 bases and J dropped 2 bases, with 14 bases sitting between them.